This T cell receptor (beta chain) was captured in a study of neurological immune-mediated disorders. The cDNA came from 5'RACE, which used 10-nucleotide random UMIs. Each CDR3 protein gets one entry after TCRdb re-called the 5' RACE reads with MiXCR. The profile shows fewer than 30,000 distinct CDR3 sequences, 5.5% to 8% of them singletons. Findings and limits, study-wide: Expanded clones shared no identical CDR3 amino acid sequences across subjects, which suggested private TCR-beta repertoires in all groups. HTLV-1-associated myelopathy had the most TCR clonal expansion, while multiple sclerosis had the least, a level that fell below healthy controls.

This clonotype was recorded at least ten times. Its target is unknown. This sequence originates from a woman aged 40 to 50 in good health. Material for sequencing was PBMCs.

The CDR3 reads CASSRELIGLAGGPTGELFF. The CDR3 region has the DNA TGTGCCAGCAGTCGGGAATTGATCGGACTAGCGGGAGGCCCTACCGGGGAGCTGTTTTTT. The genes are TRBV2 and TRBJ2-2; 14 bases align to TRBD2. Germline lookup yields CDR1 SNHLY and CDR2 FYNNEI. This CDR3 has 20 residues. V was pared by 5 bases and J by 5 bases, with 16 bases of the junction left unmatched.